The clone carrying this TCR beta chain was observed once. What it recognizes is unknown. The data were taken from a study of CD8 T cells in Susac syndrome. Whole-study results and caveats: As the study acknowledged, the number of individuals in its TCR sequencing and HLA analysis was relatively small.

J gave up 5 bases and V 6 bases, and 9 bases lay outside the gene matches. There are 14 residues in the CDR3. All included Susac syndrome patients satisfied recently defined diagnostic criteria for definite or probable disease. An input of 0.5 to 1 ug of RNA was subjected to reverse transcription using random hexamers. It was immunoSEQ multiplex PCR that amplified TCR beta CDR3 across 54 Vbeta and 13 Jbeta. TCRdb re-called the immunoSEQ multiplex PCR reads with MiXCR, one entry per CDR3 protein. The sample holds some 96,000 distinct CDR3 sequences; 95% are singletons and the top ten take approximately 0.3%.

The sequenced sample was CD8+ T cells from PBMCs. The chain uses TRBV23-1 and TRBJ2-7, with 8 bases aligning to TRBD1. TRBV23-1 is flagged as an ORF with uncertain function. This clonotype was sampled from a human donor with Susac syndrome. Here the CDR3 reads CASSRPRGRDEQYF. CDR3 sequence (DNA): TGCGCCAGCAGCCGGCCCAGGGGGCGAGACGAGCAGTACTTC.